Listed below are T cell receptor beta chains from one sample, sequenced in a study of STAT5B mutations in CD4+ large granular lymphocyte leukemia. The repertoire was sequenced with immunoSEQ multiplex PCR; TCRdb's copy has only in-frame clones and lacks some. The repertoire consists of 25,000 to 40,000 clones, with around 81% occurring once and the leading ten covering approximately 4%. Sequenced material: CD4+ T cells from blood buffy coats. The receptor set was obtained from a human donor in good health. The CDR3 runs from the conserved cysteine through the conserved F or W. The order of the fields is CDR3 DNA, CDR3 protein, V gene, J gene, D gene. A D gene is named only where the DNA matches it firmly.

CDR3 DNA: TGTGCCAGCAGCTTCGGGTGGGAACGGGGCACAGATACGCAGTATTTT
CDR3 protein: CASSFGWERGTDTQYF
V gene: TRBV7-9
J gene: TRBJ2-3
D gene: .

CDR3 DNA: TGTGCCAGCAGCTCCGGACGGGAGTACGAGCAGTACTTC
CDR3 protein: CASSSGREYEQYF
V gene: TRBV11-2
J gene: TRBJ2-7
D gene: .

CDR3 DNA: TGTGCCAGCAGCCCAGGGGGGGAGAGCAATCAGCCCCAGCATTTT
CDR3 protein: CASSPGGESNQPQHF
V gene: TRBV7-2
J gene: TRBJ1-5
D gene: TRBD1

CDR3 DNA: TGTGCCAGCAGCCAAGGTGTAAGGTTGAGCAGGAATATCAATCAGCCCCAGCATTTT
CDR3 protein: CASSQGVRLSRNINQPQHF
V gene: TRBV14
J gene: TRBJ1-5
D gene: .

CDR3 DNA: TGCGCCAGCAGTTTAAGGTACGAGCAGTACTTC
CDR3 protein: CASSLRYEQYF
V gene: TRBV28
J gene: TRBJ2-7
D gene: .

CDR3 DNA: TGTGCCAGCAGCCCAAATACGGGAGTGGGAACAGATACGCAGTATTTT
CDR3 protein: CASSPNTGVGTDTQYF
V gene: TRBV13
J gene: TRBJ2-3
D gene: .

CDR3 DNA: TGTGCCAGTCGGACAGGGGGACTAGCGGGAGGGAGGACCGGGGAGCTGTTTTTT
CDR3 protein: CASRTGGLAGGRTGELFF
V gene: TRBV19
J gene: TRBJ2-2
D gene: TRBD2

CDR3 DNA: TGTGCCAGCAGTCGAATTGGACAGGATTTCTATGGCTACACCTTC
CDR3 protein: CASSRIGQDFYGYTF
V gene: TRBV28
J gene: TRBJ1-2
D gene: TRBD1

CDR3 DNA: TGTGCCTGGAGTGCTCAAGAGACCCAGTACTTC
CDR3 protein: CAWSAQETQYF
V gene: TRBV30
J gene: TRBJ2-5
D gene: .

CDR3 DNA: TGTGCCAGCAGCCTAACTTCGGGGACAGGGAACGAAAAACTGTTTTTT
CDR3 protein: CASSLTSGTGNEKLFF
V gene: TRBV11-2
J gene: TRBJ1-4
D gene: TRBD1

CDR3 DNA: TGCGCCAGCAGCCAAGCGGGAGCAACCTACGAGCAGTACTTC
CDR3 protein: CASSQAGATYEQYF
V gene: TRBV4-1
J gene: TRBJ2-7
D gene: .

CDR3 DNA: TGTGCCAGCAGTTACGACTTCTACAATGAGCAGTTCTTC
CDR3 protein: CASSYDFYNEQFF
V gene: TRBV27
J gene: TRBJ2-1
D gene: .

CDR3 DNA: TGTGCCAGCAGTGAATTGGCCCAAGAGACCCAGTACTTC
CDR3 protein: CASSELAQETQYF
V gene: TRBV2
J gene: TRBJ2-5
D gene: .

CDR3 DNA: TGCAGCGCCAAACTAGCGGGAGGTTCCTACGAGCAGTACTTC
CDR3 protein: CSAKLAGGSYEQYF
V gene: TRBV29-1
J gene: TRBJ2-7
D gene: TRBD2

CDR3 DNA: TGTGCCAGCTCACCACAAAACCTATATAGCAATCAGCCCCAGCATTTT
CDR3 protein: CASSPQNLYSNQPQHF
V gene: TRBV18
J gene: TRBJ1-5
D gene: .

CDR3 DNA: TGTGCCAGCAGCTTAGCGGAGTTCCAAGAGACCCAGTACTTC
CDR3 protein: CASSLAEFQETQYF
V gene: TRBV7-2
J gene: TRBJ2-5
D gene: .

CDR3 DNA: TGCGCCAGCAGCTCCTCAGGGGTAAGCACTGAAGCTTTCTTT
CDR3 protein: CASSSSGVSTEAFF
V gene: TRBV5-1
J gene: TRBJ1-1
D gene: .